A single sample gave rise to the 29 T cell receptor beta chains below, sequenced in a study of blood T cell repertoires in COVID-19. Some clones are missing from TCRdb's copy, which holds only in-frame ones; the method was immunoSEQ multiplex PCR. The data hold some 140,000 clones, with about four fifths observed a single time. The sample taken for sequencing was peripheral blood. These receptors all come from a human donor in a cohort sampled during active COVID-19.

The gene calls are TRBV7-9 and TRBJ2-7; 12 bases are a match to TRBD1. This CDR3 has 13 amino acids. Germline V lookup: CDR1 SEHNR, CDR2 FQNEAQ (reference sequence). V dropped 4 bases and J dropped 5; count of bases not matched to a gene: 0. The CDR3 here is CASSWDRGHEQYF. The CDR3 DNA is TGTGCCAGCAGCTGGGACAGGGGGCACGAGCAGTACTTC.

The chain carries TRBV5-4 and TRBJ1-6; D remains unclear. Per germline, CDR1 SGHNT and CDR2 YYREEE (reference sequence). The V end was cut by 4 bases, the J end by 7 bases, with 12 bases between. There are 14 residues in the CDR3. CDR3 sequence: CASSPEQINSPLHF. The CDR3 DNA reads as TGTGCCAGCAGCCCGGAACAGATAAATTCACCCCTCCACTTT.

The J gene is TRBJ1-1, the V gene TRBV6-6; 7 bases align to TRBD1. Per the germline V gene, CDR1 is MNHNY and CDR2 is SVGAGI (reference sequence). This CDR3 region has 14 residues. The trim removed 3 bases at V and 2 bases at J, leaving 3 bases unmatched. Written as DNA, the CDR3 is TGTGCCAGCAGTTATAACAGGGGAAACACTGAAGCTTTCTTT. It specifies CASSYNRGNTEAFF.

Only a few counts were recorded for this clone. CDR3 residues: CASSQLGGTDTQYF. Here the CDR3 DNA reads TGTGCCAGCAGCCAACTAGGGGGCACAGATACGCAGTATTTT. The V and J genes are TRBV3-1 (or the pseudogene TRBV3-2) and TRBJ2-3, with a possible D match to TRBD1 (5 bases). With 2 bases removed from V and 1 base from J, the gap between germline ends came to 7 bases. The CDR3 is 14 amino acids. From germline, CDR1 is LGHDT and CDR2 YNNKEL (reference sequence).

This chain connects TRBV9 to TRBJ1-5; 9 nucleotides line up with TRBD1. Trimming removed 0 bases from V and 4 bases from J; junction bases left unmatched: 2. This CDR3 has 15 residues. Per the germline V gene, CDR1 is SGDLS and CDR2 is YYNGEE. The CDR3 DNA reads TGTGCCAGCAGCGTAGCAGGACAGGGGAATCAGCCCCAGCATTTT. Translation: CASSVAGQGNQPQHF.

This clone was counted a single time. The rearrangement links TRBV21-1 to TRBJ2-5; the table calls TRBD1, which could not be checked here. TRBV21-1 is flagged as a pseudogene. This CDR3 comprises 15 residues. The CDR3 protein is CASSKEGAGQETQYF. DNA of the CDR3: TGTGCCAGCAGCAAAGAGGGGGCAGGGCAAGAGACCCAGTACTTC.

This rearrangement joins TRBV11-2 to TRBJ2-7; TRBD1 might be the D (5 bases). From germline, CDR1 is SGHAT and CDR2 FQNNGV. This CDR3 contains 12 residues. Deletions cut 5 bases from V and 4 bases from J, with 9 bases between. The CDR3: CASSVDSYEQYF. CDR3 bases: TGTGCCAGCAGCGTCGACAGTTACGAGCAGTACTTC.

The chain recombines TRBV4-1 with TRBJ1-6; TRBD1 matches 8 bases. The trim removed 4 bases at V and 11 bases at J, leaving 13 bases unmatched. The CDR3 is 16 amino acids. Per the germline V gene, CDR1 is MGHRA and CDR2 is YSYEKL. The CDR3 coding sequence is TGCGCCAGCAGCCTCGACAGGGGTCGTGGAGGGACACCCCTCCACTTT. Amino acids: CASSLDRGRGGTPLHF.

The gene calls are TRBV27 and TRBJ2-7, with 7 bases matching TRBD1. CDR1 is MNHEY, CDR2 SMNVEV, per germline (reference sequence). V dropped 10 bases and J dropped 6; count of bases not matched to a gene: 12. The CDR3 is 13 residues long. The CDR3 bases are TGTGCCACCTCCCGACAGGGAAGTGGCGAGCAGTACTTC. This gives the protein CATSRQGSGEQYF.

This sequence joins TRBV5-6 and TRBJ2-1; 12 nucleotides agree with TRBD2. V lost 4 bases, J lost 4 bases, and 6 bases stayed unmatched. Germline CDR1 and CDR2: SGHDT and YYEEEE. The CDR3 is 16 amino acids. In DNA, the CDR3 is TGTGCCAGCAGCCGGAGCCTAGCGGGGGGGTACAATGAGCAGTTCTTC. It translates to CASSRSLAGGYNEQFF.

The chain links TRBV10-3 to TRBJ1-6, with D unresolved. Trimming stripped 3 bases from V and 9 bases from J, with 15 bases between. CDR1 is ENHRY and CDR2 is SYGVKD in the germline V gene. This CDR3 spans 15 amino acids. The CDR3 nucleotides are TGTGCCATCAGTGAAGTCACCGAACGGGGTTCACCCCTCCACTTT. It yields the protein CAISEVTERGSPLHF.

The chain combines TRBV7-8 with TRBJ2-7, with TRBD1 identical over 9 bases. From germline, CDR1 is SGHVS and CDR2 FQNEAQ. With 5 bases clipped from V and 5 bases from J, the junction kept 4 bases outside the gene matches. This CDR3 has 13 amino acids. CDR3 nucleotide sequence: TGTGCCAGCAGCCTACGGACAGGGGACGAGCAGTACTTC. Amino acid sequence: CASSLRTGDEQYF.

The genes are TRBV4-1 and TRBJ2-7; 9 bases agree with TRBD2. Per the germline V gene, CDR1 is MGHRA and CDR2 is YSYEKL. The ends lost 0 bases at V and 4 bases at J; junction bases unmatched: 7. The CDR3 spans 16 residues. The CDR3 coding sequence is TGCGCCAGCAGCCAAGATCCTAGCGGGGTAATGTACGAGCAGTACTTC. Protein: CASSQDPSGVMYEQYF.

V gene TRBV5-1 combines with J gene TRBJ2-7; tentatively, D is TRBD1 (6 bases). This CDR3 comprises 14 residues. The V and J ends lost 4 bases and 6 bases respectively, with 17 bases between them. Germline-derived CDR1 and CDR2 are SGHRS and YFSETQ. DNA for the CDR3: TGCGCCAGCAGCCCGTACAGGGACCGGGTCGAGCAGTACTTC. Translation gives CASSPYRDRVEQYF.

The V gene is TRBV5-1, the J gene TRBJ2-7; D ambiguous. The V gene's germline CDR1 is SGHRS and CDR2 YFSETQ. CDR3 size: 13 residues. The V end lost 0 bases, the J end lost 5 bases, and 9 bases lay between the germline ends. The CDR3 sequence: CASSLGSIDEQYF. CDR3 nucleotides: TGCGCCAGCAGCTTGGGGAGTATAGACGAGCAGTACTTC.

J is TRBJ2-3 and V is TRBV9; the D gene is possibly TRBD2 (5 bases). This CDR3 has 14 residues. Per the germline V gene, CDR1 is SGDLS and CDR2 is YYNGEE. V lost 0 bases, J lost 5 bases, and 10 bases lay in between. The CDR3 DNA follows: TGTGCCAGCAGCGTAGCCGGGAACAGAGATACGCAGTATTTT. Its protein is CASSVAGNRDTQYF.

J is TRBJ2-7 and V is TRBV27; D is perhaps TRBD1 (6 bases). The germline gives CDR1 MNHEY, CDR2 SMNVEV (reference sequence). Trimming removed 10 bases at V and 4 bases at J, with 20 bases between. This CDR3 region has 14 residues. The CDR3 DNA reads TGTGCCACCTCAGACCCCAGGGGCCTTTACGAGCAGTACTTC. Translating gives CATSDPRGLYEQYF.

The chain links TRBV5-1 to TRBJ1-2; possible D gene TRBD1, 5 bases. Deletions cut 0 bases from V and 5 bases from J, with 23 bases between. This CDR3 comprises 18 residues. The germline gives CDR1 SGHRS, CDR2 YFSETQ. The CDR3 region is CASSLEGEGLDARYGYTF. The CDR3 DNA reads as TGCGCCAGCAGCTTGGAAGGGGAGGGGCTCGATGCCCGGTATGGCTACACCTTC.

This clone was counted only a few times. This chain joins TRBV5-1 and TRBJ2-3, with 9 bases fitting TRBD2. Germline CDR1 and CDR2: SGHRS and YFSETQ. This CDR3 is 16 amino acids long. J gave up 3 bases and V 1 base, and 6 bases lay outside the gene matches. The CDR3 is CASSLRAGGHTDTQYF. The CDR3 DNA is TGCGCCAGCAGCTTGCGGGCGGGGGGGCATACAGATACGCAGTATTTT.

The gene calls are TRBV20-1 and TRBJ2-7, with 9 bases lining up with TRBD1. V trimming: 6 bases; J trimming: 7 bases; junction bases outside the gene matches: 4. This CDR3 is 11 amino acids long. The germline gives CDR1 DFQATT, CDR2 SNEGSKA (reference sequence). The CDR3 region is CSAGQGGEQYF. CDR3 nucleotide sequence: TGCAGTGCGGGACAGGGAGGGGAGCAGTACTTC.

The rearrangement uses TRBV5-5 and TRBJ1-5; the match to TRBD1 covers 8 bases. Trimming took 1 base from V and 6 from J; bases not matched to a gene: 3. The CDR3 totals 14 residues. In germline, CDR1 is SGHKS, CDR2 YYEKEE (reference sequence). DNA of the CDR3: TGTGCCAGCAGCTTGCAGGGGGCTGCTCAGCCCCAGCATTTT. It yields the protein CASSLQGAAQPQHF.

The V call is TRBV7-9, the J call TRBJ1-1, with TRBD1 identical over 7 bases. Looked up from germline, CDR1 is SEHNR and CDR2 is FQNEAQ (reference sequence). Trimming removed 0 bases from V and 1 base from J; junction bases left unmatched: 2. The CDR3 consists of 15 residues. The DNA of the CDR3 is TGTGCCAGCAGCTTAGCCGGGACAGCGAACACTGAAGCTTTCTTT. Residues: CASSLAGTANTEAFF. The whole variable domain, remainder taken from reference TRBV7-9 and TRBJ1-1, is DTGVSQNPRHKITKRGQNVTFRCDPISEHNRLYWYRQTLGQGPEFLTYFQNEAQLEKSRLLSDRFSAERPKGSFSTLEIQRTEQGDSAMYLCASSLAGTANTEAFFGQGTRLTVV.

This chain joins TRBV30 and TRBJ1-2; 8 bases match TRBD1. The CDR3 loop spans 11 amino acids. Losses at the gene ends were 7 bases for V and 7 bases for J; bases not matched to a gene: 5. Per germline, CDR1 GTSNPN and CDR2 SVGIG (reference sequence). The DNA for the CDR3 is TGTGCCTACATAGACAGGGGTGGCTACACCTTC. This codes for CAYIDRGGYTF.

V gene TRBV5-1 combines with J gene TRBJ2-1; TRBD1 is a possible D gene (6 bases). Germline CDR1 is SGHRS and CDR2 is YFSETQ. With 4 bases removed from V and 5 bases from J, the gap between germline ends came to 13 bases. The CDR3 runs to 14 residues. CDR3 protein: CASSQAQGNNEQFF. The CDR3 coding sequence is TGCGCCAGCAGCCAGGCTCAGGGGAACAATGAGCAGTTCTTC.

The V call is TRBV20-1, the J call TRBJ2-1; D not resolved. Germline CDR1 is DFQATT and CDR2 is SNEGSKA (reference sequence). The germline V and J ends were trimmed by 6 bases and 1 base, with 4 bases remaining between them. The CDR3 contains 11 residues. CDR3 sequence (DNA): TGCAGTGCCCATTCCTACAATGAGCAGTTCTTC. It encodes CSAHSYNEQFF.

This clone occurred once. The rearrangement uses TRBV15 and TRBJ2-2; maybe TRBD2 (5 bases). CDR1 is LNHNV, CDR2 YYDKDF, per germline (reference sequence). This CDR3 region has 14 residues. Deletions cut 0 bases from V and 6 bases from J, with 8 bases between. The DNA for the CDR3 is TGTGCCACCAGCAGAGACCTAGCAGCCGGGGAGCTGTTTTTT. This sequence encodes CATSRDLAAGELFF.

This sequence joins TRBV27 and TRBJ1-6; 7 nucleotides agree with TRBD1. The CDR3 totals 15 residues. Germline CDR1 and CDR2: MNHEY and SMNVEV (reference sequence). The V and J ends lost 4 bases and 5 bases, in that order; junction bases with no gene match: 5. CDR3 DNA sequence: TGTGCCAGCAGTTCTCAGGGGGTCAATAATTCACCCCTCCACTTT. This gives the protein CASSSQGVNNSPLHF.

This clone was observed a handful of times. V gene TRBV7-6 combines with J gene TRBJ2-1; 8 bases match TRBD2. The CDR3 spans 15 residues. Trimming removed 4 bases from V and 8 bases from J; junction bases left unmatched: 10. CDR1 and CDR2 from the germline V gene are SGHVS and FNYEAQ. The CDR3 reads CASSSGGTRYHEQFF. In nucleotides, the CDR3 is TGTGCCAGCAGCTCCGGCGGGACTAGATATCATGAGCAGTTCTTC.

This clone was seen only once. The CDR3 loop reads CASSPQAFRDTEKLFF. The CDR3 DNA follows: TGCGCCAGCAGCCCTCAAGCCTTCAGGGACACGGAAAAACTGTTTTTT. V usage is TRBV4-1 and J usage is TRBJ1-4; TRBD1 might be the D (6 bases). The CDR3 contains 16 residues. CDR1 and CDR2 (germline): MGHRA, YSYEKL. V was clipped by 4 bases and J by 8 bases, with 20 bases between them.